Listed below are T cell receptor beta chains from one sample, sequenced in a study of cytomegalovirus exposure and HLA in healthy donors. Clones were sequenced by immunoSEQ multiplex PCR, and TCRdb holds only the in-frame ones, with some missing. The sample holds about 100,000 clones, 55% to 85% seen once. Specimen: PBMCs. These receptors were collected from a young man in good health and CMV-seronegative. CDR3s include the opening cysteine and the closing phenylalanine or tryptophan. The D gene is left open where the match is weak. Clone size is stated in some rows and not others, as once, few, many or a class when expanded.

length,V,size,J,D,DNA,CDR3
12,TRBV2,few,TRBJ2-7,NA,TGTGCCAGCAGCGCTACTAGTTACGAGCAGTACTTC,CASSATSYEQYF
15,TRBV6-5,few,TRBJ2-7,TRBD1,TGTGCCAGCAGTTACAGGGGGCAGGGGGCTTACGAGCAGTACTTC,CASSYRGQGAYEQYF
15,TRBV28,NA,TRBJ2-7,NA,TGTGCCAGCAGTTTATCTGCAGGGAATTTGTACGAGCAGTACTTC,CASSLSAGNLYEQYF
13,TRBV7-9,NA,TRBJ1-3,NA,TGTGCCAGCAGCGTAAACAGGGTAGACACCATATATTTT,CASSVNRVDTIYF
15,TRBV2,NA,TRBJ2-7,NA,TGTGCCAGCAGTGAATTGGGGAGAAGGACCTACGAGCAGTACTTC,CASSELGRRTYEQYF
14,TRBV27,NA,TRBJ1-1,NA,TGTGCCAGCAGTTTGACAGGTCCGAACACTGAAGCTTTCTTT,CASSLTGPNTEAFF
15,TRBV7-3,NA,TRBJ2-1,TRBD2,TGTGCCAGCAGCTTAACGGCTAGCGGGGGGGCCCAGCAGTTCTTC,CASSLTASGGAQQFF
20,TRBV10-3,NA,TRBJ2-7,NA,TGTGCCATCAGTGGGGCCCTAATGGCGGGGGCCTCAAGCTCCTCCTACGAGCAGTACTTC,CAISGALMAGASSSSYEQYF
14,TRBV7-6,NA,TRBJ2-1,TRBD2,TGTGCCAGCACCTCCGGGGGGACTGACAATGAGCAGTTCTTC,CASTSGGTDNEQFF
16,TRBV10-3,few,TRBJ1-2,NA,TGTGCCATCAGTGAGTCGAATCGACAGTCTTACTATGGCTACACCTTC,CAISESNRQSYYGYTF
13,TRBV6-1,few,TRBJ1-1,NA,TGTGCCAGCAATGGACACGGAAACACTGAAGCTTTCTTT,CASNGHGNTEAFF
15,TRBV4-2,few,TRBJ2-7,TRBD1,TGTGCCAGCAGCCAGCCGGGACAGGGAACCTACGAGCAGTACTTC,CASSQPGQGTYEQYF
12,TRBV6-6,NA,TRBJ2-7,NA,TGTGCCAGCAGTTACGACAACTACGAGCAGTACTTC,CASSYDNYEQYF
13,TRBV27,NA,TRBJ1-1,NA,TGTGCCAGCAGCCTCGCACGGGGAAATGAAGCTTTCTTT,CASSLARGNEAFF
15,TRBV6-5,NA,TRBJ1-1,NA,TGTGCCAGCAGGGAACAGGACACGAGGAACACTGAAGCTTTCTTT,CASREQDTRNTEAFF
15,TRBV7-9,few,TRBJ1-1,NA,TGTGCCAGCAGCTTAGCAGTTGCGCCAAACACTGAAGCTTTCTTT,CASSLAVAPNTEAFF
15,TRBV5-1,NA,TRBJ2-1,NA,TGCGCCAGCAGCCCCCGGGACATGAACAACAATGAGCAGTTCTTC,CASSPRDMNNNEQFF
17,TRBV2,NA,TRBJ2-1,TRBD2,TGTGCGACAGCCTTGGCTAGCGGGAGGGCCGTCCCCAATGAGCAGTTCTTC,CATALASGRAVPNEQFF
15,TRBV19,NA,TRBJ2-2,NA,TGTGCCAGTAATGGAGAGGGGGCGAACACCGGGGAGCTGTTTTTT,CASNGEGANTGELFF
15,TRBV9,NA,TRBJ1-6,TRBD1,TGTGCCAGCAGCGCCGAGGGGGCCGGGAATTCACCCCTCCACTTT,CASSAEGAGNSPLHF
14,TRBV5-1,NA,TRBJ1-4,NA,TGCGCCAGCAGGATGGGCAGTCGAAATGAAAAACTGTTTTTT,CASRMGSRNEKLFF
15,TRBV5-1,few,TRBJ2-1,TRBD2,TGCGCCAGCAGCTTGGGAACTAGCGGGAGGGGTGAGCAGTTCTTC,CASSLGTSGRGEQFF
14,TRBV5-4,NA,TRBJ2-1,NA,TGTGCCAGCAGCTTGCCCGACAGGTACAATGAGCAGTTCTTC,CASSLPDRYNEQFF
14,TRBV9,NA,TRBJ2-3,TRBD1,TGTGCCAGCAGCCCCGGGACAGTCACAGATACGCAGTATTTT,CASSPGTVTDTQYF
15,TRBV30,NA,TRBJ1-5,NA,TGTGCCTGGAGTCAAAAACTTAGGCAGGGCCTGCCCCAGCATTTT,CAWSQKLRQGLPQHF
15,TRBV4-1,NA,TRBJ1-6,NA,TGCGCCAGCAGCCAAGCAGGGTTAGATAATTCACCCCTCCACTTT,CASSQAGLDNSPLHF
16,TRBV11-2,NA,TRBJ2-3,NA,TGTGCCAGCAGCTCAGGGTTACTCCCGACCGGGGATACGCAGTATTTT,CASSSGLLPTGDTQYF